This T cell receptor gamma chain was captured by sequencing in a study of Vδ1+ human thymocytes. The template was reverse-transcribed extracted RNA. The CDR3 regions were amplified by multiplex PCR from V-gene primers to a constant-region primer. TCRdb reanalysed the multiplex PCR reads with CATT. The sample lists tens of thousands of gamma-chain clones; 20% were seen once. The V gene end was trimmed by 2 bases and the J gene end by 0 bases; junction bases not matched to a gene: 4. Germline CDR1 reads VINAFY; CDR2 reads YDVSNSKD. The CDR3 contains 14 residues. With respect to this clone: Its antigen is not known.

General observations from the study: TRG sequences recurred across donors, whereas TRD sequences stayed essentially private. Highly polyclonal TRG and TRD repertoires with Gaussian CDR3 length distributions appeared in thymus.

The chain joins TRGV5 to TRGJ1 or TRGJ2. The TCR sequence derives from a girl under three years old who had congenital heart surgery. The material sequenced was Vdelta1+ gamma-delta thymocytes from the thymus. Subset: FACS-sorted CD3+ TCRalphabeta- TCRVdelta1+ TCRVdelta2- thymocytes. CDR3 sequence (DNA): TGTGCCACCTGGGACAAGCAGAATTATTATAAGAAACTCTTT. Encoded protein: CATWDKQNYYKKLF.